A single sample gave rise to the 23 T cell receptor beta chains below, sequenced in a study of blood T cell repertoires in COVID-19 (TCRdb year 2020). The library relied on the immunoSEQ multiplex PCR assay. TCRdb holds this immuneACCESS table with in-frame rearrangements only. Some clones are missing; in checked studies, unresolved V genes explain under half, and the rest has no known cause. Within this sample are fewer than 40,000 clones, with roughly 80% of them counted one time only. 1.5% to 2% of the sample is held by the ten biggest clonotypes. Sequenced material: peripheral blood. All receptors come from a man aged 55 to 70 with active COVID-19.

V is TRBV19 and J is TRBJ2-2; a possible D gene is TRBD1 (5 bases). Trimming took off 1 base at V and 6 bases at J, with 21 bases between the two ends. CDR1 LNHDA and CDR2 SQIVND come from the germline V gene (reference sequence). The CDR3 sequence is 18 residues long. Here the CDR3 reads CASSIGNRWAGWAGELFF. CDR3 coding DNA: TGTGCCAGTAGTATAGGAAACAGGTGGGCCGGATGGGCCGGGGAGCTGTTTTTT.

This clone showed up just once. V is TRBV19 and J is TRBJ1-3; D perhaps matches TRBD1 (5 bases). Germline CDR1 LNHDA, CDR2 SQIVND (reference sequence). V was clipped by 6 bases and J by 0 bases, with 12 bases between them. This CDR3 region has 15 residues. CDR3: CASRKDRASGNTIYF. CDR3 coding DNA: TGTGCCAGTAGAAAAGACAGAGCCTCTGGAAACACCATATATTTT.

This clone was seen a single time. The chain uses TRBV28 and TRBJ1-1; D remains unclear. V lost 5 bases and J lost 8, with 18 bases in between. CDR3 length: 14 amino acids. Germline V lookup: CDR1 MDHEN, CDR2 SYDVKM. In DNA form, the CDR3 reads TGTGCCAGCAGTACCCGCCCCTTGACGGGGGAAGCTTTCTTT. Protein: CASSTRPLTGEAFF.

The sample holds one count of this clone. The rearrangement links TRBV5-4 to TRBJ1-2; D gene ambiguous. V was pared by 0 bases and J by 4 bases, with 10 bases between. The germline CDR1 and CDR2 sequences are SGHNT and YYREEE (reference sequence). CDR3 length equals 14 residues. As DNA, the CDR3 is TGTGCCAGCAGCTTGGGGCGGGATTTCTATGGCTACACCTTC. It encodes CASSLGRDFYGYTF.

J is TRBJ1-2 and V is TRBV7-9; D is perhaps TRBD1 (5 bases). V lost 0 bases and J 6 bases, leaving 8 bases between the germline ends. CDR1 SEHNR and CDR2 FQNEAQ come from the germline V gene (reference sequence). The CDR3 covers 13 residues. The CDR3 protein is CASSLAGANGYTF. The CDR3 DNA reads as TGTGCCAGCAGCTTAGCAGGGGCTAATGGCTACACCTTC.

CDR3 region: CASSPPGTGYNEQFF. As DNA, the CDR3 is TGTGCCAGCAGCCCGCCCGGGACAGGGTACAATGAGCAGTTCTTC. The chain combines TRBV7-9 with TRBJ2-1, with 9 bases aligning to TRBD1. The CDR3 is 15 amino acids. J was trimmed by 4 bases and V by 5 bases; bases with no gene match: 6. CDR1 is SEHNR and CDR2 is FQNEAQ in the germline V gene (reference sequence).

The chain recombines TRBV6-4 with TRBJ1-6; D not resolved. This CDR3 is built from 14 residues. Per germline, CDR1 MRHNA and CDR2 SNTAGT. V lost 3 bases, J lost 7 bases, and 10 bases lay in between. In DNA form, the CDR3 reads TGTGCCAGCAGTGAATTAAGGGAGAATTCACCCCTCCACTTT. It specifies CASSELRENSPLHF.

This chain uses TRBV13 with TRBJ1-4; TRBD1 matches at 7 bases. Germline values: CDR1 PRHDT, CDR2 FYEKMQ (reference sequence). With 5 bases clipped from V and 3 bases from J, the junction kept 12 bases outside the gene matches. This CDR3 region has 17 residues. CDR3 nucleotide sequence: TGTGCCAGCAGCGCCCGAATCGACAGGGCGGCTAATGAAAAACTGTTTTTT. Translated: CASSARIDRAANEKLFF.

J is TRBJ2-7 and V is TRBV5-1, with D tentatively TRBD1 (5 bases). CDR3 length: 12 amino acids. Deletions cut 4 bases from V and 5 bases from J, with 10 bases between. From germline, CDR1 is SGHRS and CDR2 YFSETQ. This chain's CDR3 is CASSRSRDEQYF. CDR3 in DNA: TGCGCCAGCAGCCGGAGCAGGGACGAGCAGTACTTC. Based on the CDR3 plus reference TRBV5-1 and TRBJ2-7, the full variable domain is KAGVTQTPRYLIKTRGQQVTLSCSPISGHRSVSWYQQTPGQGLQFLFEYFSETQRNKGNFPGRFSGRQFSNSRSEMNVSTLELGDSALYLCASSRSRDEQYFGPGTRLTVT.

The CDR3 loop reads CAWSGLGRGRGEQYF. CDR3 DNA: TGTGCCTGGAGTGGTCTCGGCAGGGGGCGCGGCGAGCAGTACTTC. The V call is TRBV30, the J call TRBJ2-7, with 8 nucleotides matching TRBD1. Per germline, CDR1 GTSNPN and CDR2 SVGIG (reference sequence). This CDR3 has 15 residues. J was trimmed by 6 bases and V by 1 base; bases with no gene match: 11.

The chain couples TRBV30 to TRBJ2-3, with D possibly TRBD2 on 6 matching bases. The CDR3 has 14 amino acids. The V end was cut by 3 bases, the J end by 2 bases, with 12 bases between. CDR1 and CDR2 (germline): GTSNPN, SVGIG (reference sequence). The CDR3 bases are TGTGCCTGGAGCCGGGGCGGGGCCACAGATACGCAGTATTTT. This encodes CAWSRGGATDTQYF.

This rearrangement joins TRBV4-3 to TRBJ2-7; TRBD2 agrees at 8 bases. This CDR3 contains 14 residues. The ends lost 4 bases at V and 5 bases at J; junction bases unmatched: 7. Germline V gene sequence: CDR1 LGHNA, CDR2 YSLEER. CDR3 bases: TGCGCCAGCAGCCCCCCCGGGAGGGGCCACGAGCAGTACTTC. Protein product: CASSPPGRGHEQYF.

The CDR3, as DNA: TGTGCCAGCAGCCTTACGGCGGACGGGGAGCTGTTTTTT. It encodes CASSLTADGELFF. The J gene is TRBJ2-2, the V gene TRBV7-3, with D unclear. CDR3 size: 13 residues. The germline V gene encodes CDR1 SGHTA and CDR2 FQGTGA. V was pared by 5 bases and J by 7 bases, with 11 bases between.

Written as DNA, the CDR3 is TGTGCCAGCGCCCCTAATCCACCCCACGAAATCTCTGGAAACACCATATATTTT. Protein: CASAPNPPHEISGNTIYF. J is TRBJ1-3 and V is TRBV27; D is unclear. CDR1 and CDR2 (germline): MNHEY, SMNVEV (reference sequence). The CDR3 length is 18 residues. The V end was cut by 8 bases, the J end by 0 bases, with 23 bases between.

The chain couples TRBV2 to TRBJ1-2; the D is unclear. Per germline, CDR1 SNHLY and CDR2 FYNNEI. Trimming shortened V by 1 base and J by 4 bases, and 7 bases separated the two germline ends. The CDR3 has 13 residues. The CDR3 DNA follows: TGTGCCAGCAGTGAAGGGAGAAGCTATGGCTACACCTTC. It specifies CASSEGRSYGYTF.

The chain links TRBV29-1 to TRBJ2-7, with 8 bases aligning to TRBD1. The V gene end was trimmed by 4 bases and the J gene end by 4 bases; junction bases not matched to a gene: 15. The CDR3 runs 16 residues. From germline, CDR1 is SQVTM and CDR2 ANQGSEA. As DNA, the CDR3 is TGCAGCGTTGGAGGGCAGGGGGCAGACCCGGGGTACGAGCAGTACTTC. This encodes CSVGGQGADPGYEQYF.

The gene calls are TRBV2 and TRBJ1-2, with 7 bases lining up with TRBD1. V was pared by 11 bases and J by 8 bases, with 14 bases of the junction left unmatched. This CDR3 has 13 residues. Germline CDR1 SNHLY, CDR2 FYNNEI. The CDR3 DNA reads TGTGCCCTCCTGACAGGGCGGGGAGTAGGCTACACCTTC. This codes for CALLTGRGVGYTF.

V gene TRBV7-9 combines with J gene TRBJ2-2; 11 nucleotides align to TRBD1. Germline CDR1 SEHNR, CDR2 FQNEAQ (reference sequence). The ends lost 6 bases at V and 2 bases at J; junction bases unmatched: 5. The CDR3 is 16 amino acids. CDR3 nucleotides: TGTGCCAGCAGTCTCGGACAGGGGGCAAACACCGGGGAGCTGTTTTTT. This gives the protein CASSLGQGANTGELFF.

V and J are TRBV7-2 and TRBJ2-5, with 7 positions matching TRBD2. V dropped 4 bases and J dropped 4; count of bases not matched to a gene: 6. CDR1 is SGHTA, CDR2 FQGNSA, per germline. The CDR3 extends over 14 amino acids. The DNA for the CDR3 is TGTGCCAGCAGCTCCACTCGGGGGGTAGAGACCCAGTACTTC. As protein: CASSSTRGVETQYF. Full variable domain (missing parts from reference TRBV7-2 and TRBJ2-5): GAGVSQSPSNKVTEKGKDVELRCDPISGHTALYWYRQSLGQGLEFLIYFQGNSAPDKSGLPSDRFSAERTGGSVSTLTIQRTQQEDSAVYLCASSSTRGVETQYFGPGTRLLVL.

This chain connects TRBV6-4 to TRBJ2-3, with TRBD2 matching 7 bases. This CDR3 has 13 amino acids. Per the germline V gene, CDR1 is MRHNA and CDR2 is SNTAGT. Trimming took 4 bases from V and 8 from J; bases not matched to a gene: 6. CDR3 in DNA: TGTGCCAGCAGTGTTGGGCCGGGGGGTACGCAGTATTTT. Protein sequence: CASSVGPGGTQYF.

V is TRBV7-9 and J is TRBJ2-7; 8 bases map to TRBD2. Trimming removed 8 bases from V and 3 bases from J; junction bases left unmatched: 6. This CDR3 has 13 residues. Germline CDR1 reads SEHNR; CDR2 reads FQNEAQ (reference sequence). The CDR3 region has the DNA TGTGCCAGCGCCGGGGGACTAGACTACGAGCAGTACTTC. Protein sequence: CASAGGLDYEQYF.

The rearrangement joins TRBV24-1 to TRBJ2-5; D uncertain. V gave up 5 bases and J gave up 4 bases, with 16 bases separating them. Germline values: CDR1 KGHDR, CDR2 SFDVKD. This CDR3 has 15 amino acids. The CDR3 region is CATSGGKAFGETQYF. The CDR3 bases are TGTGCCACCAGTGGCGGAAAGGCTTTTGGAGAGACCCAGTACTTC.

The V call is TRBV19, the J call TRBJ2-3; 9 positions match TRBD2. The junction had 5 bases not matched to a gene; V was cut back by 4 bases and J by 0 bases. CDR1 and CDR2 (germline): LNHDA, SQIVND (reference sequence). The CDR3 covers 16 residues. The DNA for the CDR3 is TGTGCCAGTAGTAGACGACTAGCGGCTAGCACAGATACGCAGTATTTT. Amino acid sequence: CASSRRLAASTDTQYF.